This TCR beta chain was documented in a study of cytomegalovirus exposure and HLA in healthy donors. On the study more broadly: The roughly 110 validation repertoires were reported in a later analysis to have been generated on the same platform as the roughly 700 first-cohort repertoires.

Clones were sequenced by immunoSEQ multiplex PCR, and TCRdb holds only the in-frame ones, with some missing. The sample has about 130,000 clones; approximately 94% are singletons. Germline V gene sequence: CDR1 SGDLS, CDR2 YYNGEE. The CDR3 contains 16 residues. The V segment lost 5 bases and the J segment 4 bases; nucleotides outside the gene matches: 9. Separate from the 666-subject first cohort was the 120-subject validation cohort, to which the donors belonged. This chain joins TRBV9 and TRBJ2-2; the match to TRBD1 covers 9 bases. Material: PBMCs. The sequence derives from a young woman in good health and CMV-seronegative. The CDR3 is CASSGRQGVATGELFF. CDR3 nucleotides: TGTGCCAGCAGTGGGAGACAGGGGGTTGCCACCGGGGAGCTGTTTTTT.